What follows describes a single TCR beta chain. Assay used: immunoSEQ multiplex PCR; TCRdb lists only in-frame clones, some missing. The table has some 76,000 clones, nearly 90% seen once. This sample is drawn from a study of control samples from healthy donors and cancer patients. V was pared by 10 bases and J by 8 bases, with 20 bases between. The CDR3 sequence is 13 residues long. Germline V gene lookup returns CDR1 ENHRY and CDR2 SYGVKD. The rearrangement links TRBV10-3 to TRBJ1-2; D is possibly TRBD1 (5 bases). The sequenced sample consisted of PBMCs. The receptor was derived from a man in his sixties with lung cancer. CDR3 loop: CASLQDFALGYTF. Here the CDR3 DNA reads TGTGCCAGTTTACAGGATTTCGCACTGGGCTACACCTTC.